This T cell receptor beta chain was sequenced during a study of blood T cell repertoires in COVID-19. In the original workflow: Amplification with reference gene primers provided the estimates of nucleated cell counts. Sequencing used immunoSEQ multiplex PCR; TCRdb keeps in-frame clones, though not all of them. V and J calls plus clone size are reproduced from that table; the DNA served to infer D and trimming. The top ten hold about a tenth of the sample, which has some 140,000 clones, roughly 80% seen once. Deletions cut 0 bases from V and 4 bases from J, with 9 bases between. In germline, CDR1 is MNHNS, CDR2 SASEGT. The CDR3 has 14 residues.

This sequence originates from a man aged 55 to 70 who had recovered from COVID-19. The chain links TRBV6-1 to TRBJ1-1, with D unresolved. Sequencing input: peripheral blood. CDR3 amino acids: CASSEAPRGTEAFF. CDR3 nucleotides: TGTGCCAGCAGTGAAGCACCTCGGGGCACTGAAGCTTTCTTT.